These 14 T cell receptor beta chains were all obtained from the same sample, sequenced in a study of post-analysis software for immune sequencing data. Their antigens are not known. Tagging with unique molecular identifiers was a feature of the TCR beta cDNA libraries. TCRdb passed the PCR reads through MiXCR, listing each CDR3 protein once. Of 740,000 or so distinct CDR3 sequences detected, about 50% appear once; the ten largest clones hold about 4.8%. Overall study results and limits: Patients showed TRBV5-6, TRBV5-1 and TRBV20-1 among a handful of TRBV segments more frequent than in controls.

Sample: blood. The source is a girl under 18 with multiple sclerosis.

The gene calls are TRBV20-1 and TRBJ2-5; TRBD2 agrees at 14 bases. This CDR3 comprises 16 residues. Germline values: CDR1 DFQATT, CDR2 SNEGSKA (reference sequence). V lost 4 bases to trimming and J lost 5 bases; unmatched junction nucleotides: 9. CDR3 nucleotide sequence: TGCAGTGCTACCCCCGGGACTAGCGGGAGTTTGGAGACCCAGTACTTC. As protein: CSATPGTSGSLETQYF.

The rearrangement links TRBV20-1 to TRBJ2-7, with 11 positions matching TRBD2. The germline V gene encodes CDR1 DFQATT and CDR2 SNEGSKA (reference sequence). After removal of 5 bases from V and 2 bases from J, the junction contained 5 bases not matched to a gene. This CDR3 region has 14 residues. The DNA for the CDR3 is TGCAGTGCTCTGGTTAGCGGGAGGGCCTACGAGCAGTACTTC. It codes for CSALVSGRAYEQYF.

This chain connects TRBV10-3 to TRBJ1-2; D is uncertain. This CDR3 is built from 12 residues. V was cut by 3 bases and J by 6 bases, with 8 bases left in between. The V gene's germline CDR1 is ENHRY and CDR2 SYGVKD. The CDR3 region is CAISEPANGYTF. CDR3 in DNA: TGTGCCATCAGTGAACCCGCAAATGGCTACACCTTC.

This clonotype was found once. The genes are TRBV19 and TRBJ2-2; D possibly corresponds to TRBD2 (5 bases). The V gene lost 3 bases and the J gene lost 1 base, with 12 bases spanning the gap. The CDR3 runs 16 residues. Germline CDR1 and CDR2: LNHDA and SQIVND (reference sequence). CDR3 residues: CASSIFPGMNTGELFF. Written as DNA, the CDR3 is TGTGCCAGTAGTATCTTCCCGGGGATGAACACCGGGGAGCTGTTTTTT.

The V call is TRBV4-1, the J call TRBJ1-1, with 9 bases aligning to TRBD1. This CDR3 spans 15 amino acids. Looked up from germline, CDR1 is MGHRA and CDR2 is YSYEKL. V shed 0 bases and J 4 bases; nucleotides not matched to a gene: 3. This chain's CDR3 is CASSQEPGQGTEAFF. The CDR3 DNA reads as TGCGCCAGCAGCCAAGAACCGGGACAGGGCACTGAAGCTTTCTTT.

The V and J genes are TRBV6-6 and TRBJ2-5; 9 nucleotides agree with TRBD2. V gave up 6 bases and J gave up 1 base; unmatched junction bases: 12. Germline V gene lookup returns CDR1 MNHNY and CDR2 SVGAGI (reference sequence). The CDR3 totals 17 residues. The CDR3 region is CASSQARLAGRQETQYF. The CDR3 DNA reads TGTGCCAGCAGCCAAGCCCGTCTAGCGGGACGCCAAGAGACCCAGTACTTC.

This clonotype was counted a few times. The V gene is TRBV5-1, the J gene TRBJ2-7; D not resolved. V lost 4 bases and J 2 bases, leaving 10 bases between the germline ends. Germline CDR1 SGHRS, CDR2 YFSETQ. This CDR3 contains 13 residues. CDR3 nucleotides: TGCGCCAGCAGCCCGGACGGAGCCTACGAGCAGTACTTC. As protein: CASSPDGAYEQYF.

The V and J genes are TRBV25-1 and TRBJ2-5; D might be TRBD1 (6 bases). V was shortened by 4 bases and J by 2 bases, with 14 bases between the two germline ends. CDR3 size: 15 residues. CDR1 MGHDK and CDR2 SYGVNS come from the germline V gene. DNA of the CDR3: TGTGCCAGCAGTGGCCCGACAGGCATTCAAGAGACCCAGTACTTC. Translated, it gives CASSGPTGIQETQYF.

V and J are TRBV12-3 or TRBV12-4 and TRBJ2-7; 8 bases agree with TRBD2. Trimming at V came to 3 bases and at J to 2 bases, leaving 12 bases not matched to a gene. The CDR3 consists of 17 residues. CDR3 sequence: CASSFTSRAGDPYEQYF. DNA for the CDR3: TGTGCCAGCAGTTTTACCTCTCGAGCGGGAGACCCCTACGAGCAGTACTTC.

The chain uses TRBV20-1 and TRBJ2-3, with no clear D. The germline CDR1 and CDR2 sequences are DFQATT and SNEGSKA (reference sequence). The V end was cut by 3 bases, the J end by 5 bases, with 9 bases between. There are 12 residues in the CDR3. CDR3 sequence reads: CSARSLGDTQYF. The CDR3 coding sequence is TGCAGTGCTAGGTCCTTGGGAGATACGCAGTATTTT.

The CDR3 DNA sequence: TGTGCCAGCAGTTACAGCGCCTACAATGAGCAGTACTTC. Protein: CASSYSAYNEQYF. The chain recombines TRBV6-6 with TRBJ2-1; D not certain. With the DNA end fitting TRBJ2-7 better, the J assignment may be wrong. From germline, CDR1 is MNHNY and CDR2 SVGAGI (reference sequence). The CDR3 has 13 amino acids.

The chain's CDR3 is CSAEDGAIYEQYF. The DNA of the CDR3 is TGCAGTGCCGAGGACGGGGCCATTTACGAGCAGTACTTC. The J gene is TRBJ2-4, the V gene TRBV20-1; D is possibly TRBD1 or TRBD2 (5 bases each). The end of the DNA fits TRBJ2-7 better, so the J call may be wrong. CDR1 and CDR2 from the germline V gene are DFQATT and SNEGSKA (reference sequence). The CDR3 sequence is 13 residues long.

The chain combines TRBV7-6 with TRBJ2-1; 8 bases align to TRBD2. This CDR3 is built from 15 residues. Unmatched junction bases numbered 13, after V lost 5 bases and J lost 10 bases. Germline CDR1 and CDR2: SGHVS and FNYEAQ. The CDR3 sequence: CASSPRDEPGGEQFF. The DNA of the CDR3 is TGTGCCAGCAGCCCGCGGGACGAGCCGGGAGGGGAGCAGTTCTTC.

The chain has TRBV20-1 and TRBJ2-2; a possible D gene is TRBD1 (6 bases). V lost 3 bases, J lost 6 bases, and 14 bases lay in between. This CDR3 is 14 amino acids long. Germline V gene data show CDR1 as DFQATT and CDR2 as SNEGSKA (reference sequence). CDR3 DNA: TGCAGTGCTAGTTTAACAGGGAGTCCCGGGGAGCTGTTTTTT. Translation gives CSASLTGSPGELFF.